The sequence of this T cell receptor (beta chain) was determined in a study of blood T cell repertoires in COVID-19. CDR1 is SNHLY and CDR2 is FYNNEI in the germline V gene. The trim removed 8 bases at V and 5 bases at J, leaving 9 bases unmatched. The CDR3 has 13 amino acids. Assay used: immunoSEQ multiplex PCR; TCRdb lists only in-frame clones, some missing. The profile shows roughly 190,000 clones, about 80% of them singletons. The chain employs TRBV2 and TRBJ2-7; 7 bases line up with TRBD1. This TCR was sampled from a man in his fifties or sixties with acute or convalescent COVID-19. Material: peripheral blood. CDR3 sequence: CASRDRVLHEQYF. In DNA, the CDR3 is TGTGCCAGCCGAGACAGGGTATTGCACGAGCAGTACTTC.